This T cell receptor (beta chain) is from a study of blood T cell repertoires in COVID-19. About the study: COVID-19 samples from acute and convalescent phases originated in the United States, Italy and Spain.

In the original workflow: Researchers report that nucleated cell counts were estimated from reference gene primer amplification. Profiling relied on immunoSEQ multiplex PCR, and the TCRdb table lists in-frame clones only, not all of them. V, J and clone size are those of that table, while D and trimming were read from the DNA. This table has approximately 35,000 clones, roughly 85% appearing once. The receptor's source is a man in his 60s with active COVID-19. The sequencing sample was made of peripheral blood.

This chain's CDR3 is CATSSGRLTDTQYF. The CDR3 DNA reads as TGTGCCACGTCCAGCGGGAGATTAACAGATACGCAGTATTTT. This chain links TRBV24-1 with TRBJ2-3, with 8 bases identical to TRBD2. CDR3 length equals 14 residues. Trimming cost V 10 bases and J 3 bases; bases outside gene matches: 8. Per the germline V gene, CDR1 is KGHDR and CDR2 is SFDVKD.